Listed below are T cell receptor beta chains from one sample, sequenced in a study of blood T cell repertoires in COVID-19. Method: immunoSEQ multiplex PCR; TCRdb's copy keeps in-frame clones and lacks some. Of about 120,000 clones in the sample, approximately 74% were seen once. The sequenced sample was peripheral blood. The source of these receptors is a man in his sixties with acute or convalescent COVID-19. CDR3s include the opening cysteine and the closing phenylalanine or tryptophan. Each record gives: J gene, D gene, V gene, clone size, CDR3 protein, CDR3 DNA. A D gene is named only where the DNA matches it firmly. Clone size is not always given. Where it is, it says once, few, many or a class for expanded clones.

TRBJ1-1 | . | TRBV2 | . | CASFGPPNTEAFF | TGTGCCAGCTTTGGGCCCCCGAACACTGAAGCTTTCTTT
TRBJ2-1 | . | TRBV24-1 | . | CATSDFRAGASDEQFF | TGTGCCACCAGTGATTTCAGGGCAGGGGCGAGCGATGAGCAGTTCTTC
TRBJ2-7 | TRBD2 | TRBV10-3 | once | CAVPGTSGGPYEQYF | TGTGCCGTACCCGGGACTAGCGGGGGGCCCTACGAGCAGTACTTC
TRBJ1-3 | . | TRBV5-1 | . | CASSLDRAGNTIYF | TGCGCCAGCAGCTTGGACAGGGCGGGTAACACCATATATTTT
TRBJ2-1 | . | TRBV2 | . | CASSEPLAKQFF | TGTGCCAGCAGTGAACCCCTAGCGAAGCAGTTCTTC
TRBJ2-6 | . | TRBV11-3 | . | CASSLDGRASSGANVLTF | TGTGCCAGCAGCTTAGATGGCAGAGCGAGCTCTGGGGCCAACGTCCTGACTTTC
TRBJ1-2 | TRBD1 | TRBV12-3/TRBV12-4 | . | CASSQGAYGYTF | TGTGCCAGCAGTCAGGGGGCCTATGGCTACACCTTC
TRBJ2-7 | TRBD2 | TRBV24-1 | . | CATSVPLSGGAYEQYF | TGTGCCACCAGTGTCCCCCTATCGGGGGGAGCCTACGAGCAGTACTTC
TRBJ1-5 | . | TRBV24-1 | . | CATSDFGPGGGSTNYSNQPQHF | TGTGCCACCAGTGATTTTGGCCCTGGGGGGGGATCAACCAATTATAGCAATCAGCCCCAGCATTTT
TRBJ1-2 | TRBD1 | TRBV9 | few | CASSPVVGQGGYTF | TGTGCCAGCAGCCCAGTGGTGGGACAGGGTGGCTACACCTTC
TRBJ1-2 | TRBD1 | TRBV4-1 | . | CASSTRQGAPQHYTF | TGCGCCAGCAGCACCCGACAGGGGGCGCCCCAACACTACACCTTC
TRBJ1-6 | . | TRBV30 | . | CAWSVDSPLHF | TGTGCCTGGAGTGTCGATTCACCCCTCCACTTT
TRBJ1-6 | TRBD1 | TRBV2 | . | CASKTGTETSPLHF | TGTGCCAGCAAAACCGGGACAGAGACTTCACCCCTCCACTTT
TRBJ2-7 | . | TRBV27 | . | CASSLRALSYEQYF | TGTGCCAGCAGTTTACGCGCCCTCTCCTACGAGCAGTACTTC
TRBJ2-2 | TRBD2 | TRBV3-1/TRBV3-2 | . | CASSRRTSGGNTGELFF | TGTGCCAGCAGCCGACGGACTAGCGGGGGGAACACCGGGGAGCTGTTTTTT
TRBJ2-4 | TRBD2 | TRBV3-1/TRBV3-2 | . | CASSLRTSGLAKNIQYF | TGTGCCAGCAGCCTGAGGACTAGCGGCTTAGCCAAAAACATTCAGTACTTC
TRBJ2-7 | . | TRBV20-1 | . | CSANLAREQYF | TGCAGTGCTAACCTAGCGAGGGAGCAGTACTTC
TRBJ2-7 | TRBD2 | TRBV3-1/TRBV3-2 | . | CASSQAGGYEQYF | TGTGCCAGCAGCCAAGCGGGAGGTTACGAGCAGTACTTC
TRBJ1-4 | . | TRBV6-5 | . | CASSRSRREKLFF | TGTGCCAGCAGTCGCTCCAGGAGGGAAAAACTGTTTTTT
TRBJ1-5 | . | TRBV7-6 | few | CASSLEGALSNQPQHF | TGTGCCAGCAGCTTGGAGGGTGCACTTAGCAATCAGCCCCAGCATTTT
TRBJ2-5 | TRBD2 | TRBV5-1 | . | CASSGGGQETQYF | TGCGCCAGCAGCGGGGGGGGCCAAGAGACCCAGTACTTC
TRBJ1-1 | . | TRBV6-6 | once | CASSPGVLNTEAFF | TGTGCCAGCAGTCCCGGGGTCTTGAACACTGAAGCTTTCTTT
TRBJ2-7 | . | TRBV9 | . | CASSPRGGAAYEQYF | TGTGCCAGCAGCCCCCGGGGCGGGGCGGCCTACGAGCAGTACTTC
TRBJ1-4 | TRBD1 | TRBV5-8 | . | CASSLHKGGQTNEKLFF | TGTGCCAGCAGCTTGCATAAGGGGGGACAGACCAATGAAAAACTGTTTTTT
TRBJ1-1 | TRBD1 | TRBV15 | . | CATSTEGQGRSEAFF | TGTGCCACCAGCACCGAGGGACAGGGGAGATCTGAAGCTTTCTTT
TRBJ1-1 | . | TRBV7-9 | . | CASSGSLQNTEAFF | TGTGCCAGCAGCGGTTCATTACAGAACACTGAAGCTTTCTTT
TRBJ2-1 | TRBD2 | TRBV3-1/TRBV3-2 | . | CASSRSGLAGGPGEQFF | TGTGCCAGCAGCCGTTCCGGACTAGCGGGAGGACCCGGCGAGCAGTTCTTC
TRBJ1-1 | . | TRBV6-1 | . | CASSEMRGNTEAFF | TGTGCCAGCAGTGAAATGCGGGGGAACACTGAAGCTTTCTTT
TRBJ1-2 | TRBD1 | TRBV4-2 | . | CASSRSTRDRDYGYTF | TGTGCCAGCAGCCGGTCGACCCGGGACAGGGATTATGGCTACACCTTC
TRBJ2-2 | TRBD2 | TRBV29-1 | few | CSVLAGGSTGELFF | TGCAGCGTTCTAGCGGGCGGGAGCACCGGGGAGCTGTTTTTT
TRBJ2-1 | TRBD2 | TRBV24-1 | . | CATSLPSGSFNEQFF | TGTGCCACCAGCCTACCTAGCGGGAGCTTCAATGAGCAGTTCTTC
TRBJ1-1 | . | TRBV12-3/TRBV12-4 | . | CASSLSGFTEAFF | TGTGCCAGCAGTTTGTCAGGGTTCACTGAAGCTTTCTTT
TRBJ1-1 | TRBD1 | TRBV19 | . | CASKPRDRGVRNTEAFF | TGTGCCAGTAAACCCCGGGACAGGGGGGTCAGGAACACTGAAGCTTTCTTT
TRBJ2-2 | TRBD1 | TRBV18 | . | CASSPRDRGFSNTGELFF | TGTGCCAGCTCACCGAGGGACAGGGGATTCTCGAACACCGGGGAGCTGTTTTTT
TRBJ2-5 | . | TRBV7-9 | . | CASSLSDSQETQYF | TGTGCCAGCAGCTTATCTGACAGCCAAGAGACCCAGTACTTC
TRBJ1-2 | . | TRBV29-1 | few | CSVGSGSYGYTF | TGCAGCGTTGGAAGCGGGAGTTATGGCTACACCTTC
TRBJ1-2 | TRBD1 | TRBV3-1/TRBV3-2 | . | CASRSYRDSNYGYTF | TGTGCCAGCAGGTCATATCGGGACAGCAACTATGGCTACACCTTC
TRBJ2-2 | . | TRBV5-6 | . | CASSPVYGDTGELFF | TGTGCCAGCAGTCCTGTTTACGGTGACACCGGGGAGCTGTTTTTT
TRBJ2-7 | . | TRBV7-6 | many | CASRSLGTSGDEQYF | TGTGCCAGCAGGTCACTCGGGACATCCGGGGACGAGCAGTACTTC
TRBJ2-7 | . | TRBV15 | medium-sized | CATSKDTYRVRYF | TGTGCCACCAGCAAAGACACCTACAGGGTGCGATACTTC
TRBJ2-7 | TRBD1 | TRBV11-2 | few | CASSSGQGYEQYF | TGTGCCAGCAGCTCCGGACAGGGCTACGAGCAGTACTTC
TRBJ2-3 | . | TRBV4-1 | . | CASSQVNLVTTDTQYF | TGCGCCAGCAGCCAAGTCAATTTAGTTACCACAGATACGCAGTATTTT
TRBJ1-1 | . | TRBV28 | . | CASSFTGRTDTEAFF | TGTGCCAGCAGTTTTACCGGGAGGACGGACACTGAAGCTTTCTTT
TRBJ1-1 | . | TRBV21-1 | . | CASIWALENTEAFF | TGTGCCAGCATCTGGGCCCTGGAGAACACTGAAGCTTTCTTT
TRBJ2-7 | . | TRBV6-5 | . | CASGLDSGLEQYF | TGTGCCAGCGGTTTGGACAGCGGCCTAGAGCAGTACTTC
TRBJ2-3 | . | TRBV19 | . | CASAGSTDTQYF | TGTGCCAGTGCAGGTAGCACAGATACGCAGTATTTT
TRBJ2-7 | TRBD1 | TRBV5-1 | . | CASSSFQGAGYEQYF | TGCGCCAGCAGCTCCTTTCAGGGGGCCGGGTACGAGCAGTACTTC
TRBJ2-3 | . | TRBV10-1 | . | CASSENPLSFDTDTQYF | TGCGCCAGCAGTGAGAACCCCCTGAGTTTTGATACAGATACGCAGTATTTT
TRBJ2-5 | . | TRBV20-1 | . | CSAVEQETQYF | TGCAGTGCCGTAGAACAAGAGACCCAGTACTTC
TRBJ2-7 | . | TRBV23-1 | few | CASSPPGVSYYEQYF | TGCGCCAGCAGTCCACCGGGGGTTTCCTATTACGAGCAGTACTTC